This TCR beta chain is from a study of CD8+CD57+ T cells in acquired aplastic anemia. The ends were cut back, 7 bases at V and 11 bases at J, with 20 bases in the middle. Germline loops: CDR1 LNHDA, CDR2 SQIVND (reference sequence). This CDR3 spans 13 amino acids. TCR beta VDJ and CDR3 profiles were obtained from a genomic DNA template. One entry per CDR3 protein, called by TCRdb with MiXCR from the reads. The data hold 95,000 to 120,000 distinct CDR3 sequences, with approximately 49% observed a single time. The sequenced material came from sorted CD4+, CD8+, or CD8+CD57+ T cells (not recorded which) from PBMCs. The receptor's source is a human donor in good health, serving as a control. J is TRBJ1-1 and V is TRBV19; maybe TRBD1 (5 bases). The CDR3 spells CASTDGGAILAFF. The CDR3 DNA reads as TGTGCCAGTACAGATGGAGGGGCAATTTTGGCTTTCTTT.